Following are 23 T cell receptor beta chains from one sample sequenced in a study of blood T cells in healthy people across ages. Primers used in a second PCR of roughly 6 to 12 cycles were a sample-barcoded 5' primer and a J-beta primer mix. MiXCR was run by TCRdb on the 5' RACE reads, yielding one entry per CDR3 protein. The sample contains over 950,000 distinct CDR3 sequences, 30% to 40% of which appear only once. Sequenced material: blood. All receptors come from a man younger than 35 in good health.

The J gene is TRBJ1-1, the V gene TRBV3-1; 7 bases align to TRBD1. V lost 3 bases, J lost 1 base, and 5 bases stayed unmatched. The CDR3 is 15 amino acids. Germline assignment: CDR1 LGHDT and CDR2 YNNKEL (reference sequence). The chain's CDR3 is CASSQNRGQNTEAFF. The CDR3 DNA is TGTGCCAGCAGCCAGAACAGGGGTCAGAACACTGAAGCTTTCTTT.

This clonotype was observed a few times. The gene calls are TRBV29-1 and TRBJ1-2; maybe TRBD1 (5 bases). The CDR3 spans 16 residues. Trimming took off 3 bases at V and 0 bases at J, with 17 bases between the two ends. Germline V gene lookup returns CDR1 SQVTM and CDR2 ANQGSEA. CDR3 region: CSVEVRVGKANYGYTF. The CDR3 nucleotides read TGCAGCGTTGAGGTCAGGGTCGGGAAAGCTAACTATGGCTACACCTTC.

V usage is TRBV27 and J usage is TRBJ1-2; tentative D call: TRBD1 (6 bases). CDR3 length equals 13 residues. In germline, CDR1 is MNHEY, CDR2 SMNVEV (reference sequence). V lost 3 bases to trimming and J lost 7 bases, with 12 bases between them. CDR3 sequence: CASSFSRTAGYTF. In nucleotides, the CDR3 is TGTGCCAGCAGTTTCTCCCGGACAGCTGGCTACACCTTC.

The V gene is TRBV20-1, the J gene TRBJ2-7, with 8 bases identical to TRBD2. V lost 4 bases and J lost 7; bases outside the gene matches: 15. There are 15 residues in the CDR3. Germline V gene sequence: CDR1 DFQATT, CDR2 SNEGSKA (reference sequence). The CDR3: CSATVQRGIHNEQYF. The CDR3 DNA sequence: TGCAGTGCTACCGTCCAGCGGGGGATTCACAATGAGCAGTACTTC.

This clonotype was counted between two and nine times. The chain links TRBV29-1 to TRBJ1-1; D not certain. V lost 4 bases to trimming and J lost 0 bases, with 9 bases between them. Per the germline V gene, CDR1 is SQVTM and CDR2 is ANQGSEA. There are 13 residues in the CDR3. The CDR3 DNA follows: TGCAGCGTTGCCCAGCTGCTGAACACTGAAGCTTTCTTT. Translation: CSVAQLLNTEAFF.

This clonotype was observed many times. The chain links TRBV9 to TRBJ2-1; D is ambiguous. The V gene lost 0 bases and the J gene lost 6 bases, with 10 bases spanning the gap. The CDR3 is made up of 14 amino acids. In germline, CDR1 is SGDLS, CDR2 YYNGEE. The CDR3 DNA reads TGTGCCAGCAGCGTAGCTCCCAACCCCAATGAGCAGTTCTTC. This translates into CASSVAPNPNEQFF.

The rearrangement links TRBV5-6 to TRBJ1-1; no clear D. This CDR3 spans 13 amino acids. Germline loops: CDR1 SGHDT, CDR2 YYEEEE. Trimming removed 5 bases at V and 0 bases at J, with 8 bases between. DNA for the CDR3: TGTGCCAGCAGGAAAGATCTGAACACTGAAGCTTTCTTT. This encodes CASRKDLNTEAFF.

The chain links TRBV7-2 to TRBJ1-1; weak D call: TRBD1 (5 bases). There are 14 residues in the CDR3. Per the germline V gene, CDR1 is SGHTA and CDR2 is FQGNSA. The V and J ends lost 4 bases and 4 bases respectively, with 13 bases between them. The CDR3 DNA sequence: TGTGCCAGCAGCTCTCTGACAGTTACCACTGAAGCTTTCTTT. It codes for CASSSLTVTTEAFF.

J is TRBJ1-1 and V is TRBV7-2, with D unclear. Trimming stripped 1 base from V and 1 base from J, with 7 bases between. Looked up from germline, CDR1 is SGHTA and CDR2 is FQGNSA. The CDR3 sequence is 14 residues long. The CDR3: CASSLVVPNTEAFF. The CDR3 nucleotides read TGTGCCAGCAGCTTAGTGGTCCCGAACACTGAAGCTTTCTTT.

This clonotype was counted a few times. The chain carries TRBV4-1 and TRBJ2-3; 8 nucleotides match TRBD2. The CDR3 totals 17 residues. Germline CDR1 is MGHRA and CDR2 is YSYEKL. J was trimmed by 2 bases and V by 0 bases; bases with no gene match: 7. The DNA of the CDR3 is TGCGCCAGCAGCCAAGAGGGGTTCGGACTAGCCACAGATACGCAGTATTTT. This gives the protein CASSQEGFGLATDTQYF.

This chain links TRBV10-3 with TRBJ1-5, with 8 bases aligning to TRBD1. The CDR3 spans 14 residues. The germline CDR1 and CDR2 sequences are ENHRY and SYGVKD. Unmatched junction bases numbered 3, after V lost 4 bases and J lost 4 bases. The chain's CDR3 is CAISGTGRNQPQHF. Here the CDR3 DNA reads TGTGCCATCAGTGGGACAGGGAGGAATCAGCCCCAGCATTTT.

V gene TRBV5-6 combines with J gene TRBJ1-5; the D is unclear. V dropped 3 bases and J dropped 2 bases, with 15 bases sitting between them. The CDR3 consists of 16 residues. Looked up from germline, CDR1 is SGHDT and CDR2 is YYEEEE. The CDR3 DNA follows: TGTGCCAGCAGCTCGGGTGATAACCGAGGCAATCAGCCCCAGCATTTT. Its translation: CASSSGDNRGNQPQHF.

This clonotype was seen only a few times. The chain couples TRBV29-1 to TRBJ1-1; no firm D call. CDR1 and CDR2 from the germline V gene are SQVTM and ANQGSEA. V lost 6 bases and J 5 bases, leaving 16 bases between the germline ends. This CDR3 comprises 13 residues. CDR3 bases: TGCAGCGTCATCCTACAGTCGGGGACTGAAGCTTTCTTT. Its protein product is CSVILQSGTEAFF.

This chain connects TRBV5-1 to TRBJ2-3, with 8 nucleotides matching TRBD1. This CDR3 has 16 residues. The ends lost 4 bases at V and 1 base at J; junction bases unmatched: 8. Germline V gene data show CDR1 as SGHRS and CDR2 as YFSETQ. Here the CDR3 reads CASSAGPGQGTDTQYF. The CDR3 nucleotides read TGCGCCAGCAGCGCGGGACCGGGACAGGGCACAGATACGCAGTATTTT.

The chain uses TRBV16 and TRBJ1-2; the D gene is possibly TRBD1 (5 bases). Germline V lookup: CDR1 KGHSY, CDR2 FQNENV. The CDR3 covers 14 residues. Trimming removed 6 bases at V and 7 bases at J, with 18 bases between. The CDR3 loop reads CASSPVREDSGYTF. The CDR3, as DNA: TGTGCCAGCAGTCCAGTCAGGGAGGATAGTGGCTACACCTTC.

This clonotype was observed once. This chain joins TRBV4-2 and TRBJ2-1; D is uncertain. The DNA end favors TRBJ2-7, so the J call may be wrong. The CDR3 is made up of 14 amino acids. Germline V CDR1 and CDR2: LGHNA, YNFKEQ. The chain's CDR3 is CASSQETSYNEQYF. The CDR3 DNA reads TGTGCCAGCAGCCAAGAAACCTCTTACAATGAGCAGTACTTC.

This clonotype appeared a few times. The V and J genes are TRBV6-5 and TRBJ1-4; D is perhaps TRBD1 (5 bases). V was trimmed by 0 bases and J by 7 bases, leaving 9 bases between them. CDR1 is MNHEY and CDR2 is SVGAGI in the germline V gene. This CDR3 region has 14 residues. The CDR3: CASSYSQGGEKLFF. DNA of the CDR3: TGTGCCAGCAGTTACTCCCAGGGAGGTGAAAAACTGTTTTTT.

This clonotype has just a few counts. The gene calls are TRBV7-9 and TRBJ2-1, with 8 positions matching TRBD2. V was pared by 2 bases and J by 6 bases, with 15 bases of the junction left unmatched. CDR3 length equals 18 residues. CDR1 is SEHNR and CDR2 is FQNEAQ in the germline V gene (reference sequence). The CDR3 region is CASSLFGSIAGFSNEQFF. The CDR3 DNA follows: TGTGCCAGCAGCTTATTCGGTTCAATAGCGGGGTTTTCCAATGAGCAGTTCTTC.

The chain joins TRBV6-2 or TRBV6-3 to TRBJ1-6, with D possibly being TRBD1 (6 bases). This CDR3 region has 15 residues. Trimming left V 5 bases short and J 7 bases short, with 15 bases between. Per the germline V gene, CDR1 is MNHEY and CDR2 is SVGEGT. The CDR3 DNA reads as TGTGCCAGCAGTAGACCGGACAGATTAAATTCACCCCTCCACTTT. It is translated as CASSRPDRLNSPLHF.

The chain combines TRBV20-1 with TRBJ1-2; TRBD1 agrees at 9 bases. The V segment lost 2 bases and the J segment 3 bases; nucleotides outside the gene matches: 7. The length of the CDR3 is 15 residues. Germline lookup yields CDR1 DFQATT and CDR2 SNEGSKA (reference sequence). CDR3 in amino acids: CSARPTGGWDYGYTF. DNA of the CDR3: TGCAGTGCTAGACCCACAGGGGGCTGGGACTATGGCTACACCTTC.

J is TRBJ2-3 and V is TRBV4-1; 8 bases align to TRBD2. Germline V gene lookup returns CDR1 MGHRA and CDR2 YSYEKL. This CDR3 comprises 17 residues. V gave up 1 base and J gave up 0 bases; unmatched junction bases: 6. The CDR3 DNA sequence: TGCGCCAGCAGCCAAGGACAGTTAGCGGGGAGCACAGATACGCAGTATTTT. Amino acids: CASSQGQLAGSTDTQYF.

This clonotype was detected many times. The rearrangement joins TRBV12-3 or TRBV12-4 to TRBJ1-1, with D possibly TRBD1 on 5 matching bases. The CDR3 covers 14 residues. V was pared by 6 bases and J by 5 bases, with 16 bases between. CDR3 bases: TGTGCCAGCAGGCCAGGGTTTGATGGTACTGAAGCTTTCTTT. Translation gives CASRPGFDGTEAFF.

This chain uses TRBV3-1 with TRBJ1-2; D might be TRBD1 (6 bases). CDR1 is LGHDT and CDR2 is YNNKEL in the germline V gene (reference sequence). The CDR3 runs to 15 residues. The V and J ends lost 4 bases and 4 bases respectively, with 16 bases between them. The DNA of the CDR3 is TGTGCCAGCAGCCCCCCAGGGGCCCTGAGCTATGGCTACACCTTC. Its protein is CASSPPGALSYGYTF.